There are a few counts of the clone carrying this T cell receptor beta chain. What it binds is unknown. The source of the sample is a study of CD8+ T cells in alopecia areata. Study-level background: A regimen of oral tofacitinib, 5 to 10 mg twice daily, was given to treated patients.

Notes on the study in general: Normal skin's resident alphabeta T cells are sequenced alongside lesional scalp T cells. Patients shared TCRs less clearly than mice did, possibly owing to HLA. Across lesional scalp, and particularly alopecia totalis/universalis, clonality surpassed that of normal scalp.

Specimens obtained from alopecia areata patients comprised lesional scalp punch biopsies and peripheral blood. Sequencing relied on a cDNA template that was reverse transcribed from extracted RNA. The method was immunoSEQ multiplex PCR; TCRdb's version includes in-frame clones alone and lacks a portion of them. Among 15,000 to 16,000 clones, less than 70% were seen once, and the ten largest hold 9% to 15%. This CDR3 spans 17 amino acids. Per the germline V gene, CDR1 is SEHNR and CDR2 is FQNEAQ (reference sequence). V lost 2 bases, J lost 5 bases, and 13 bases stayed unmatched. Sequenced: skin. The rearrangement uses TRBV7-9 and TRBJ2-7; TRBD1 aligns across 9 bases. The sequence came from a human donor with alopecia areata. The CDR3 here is CASSLPPPGQGRHEQYF. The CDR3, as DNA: TGTGCCAGCAGCTTACCCCCCCCCGGACAGGGGCGCCACGAGCAGTACTTC.